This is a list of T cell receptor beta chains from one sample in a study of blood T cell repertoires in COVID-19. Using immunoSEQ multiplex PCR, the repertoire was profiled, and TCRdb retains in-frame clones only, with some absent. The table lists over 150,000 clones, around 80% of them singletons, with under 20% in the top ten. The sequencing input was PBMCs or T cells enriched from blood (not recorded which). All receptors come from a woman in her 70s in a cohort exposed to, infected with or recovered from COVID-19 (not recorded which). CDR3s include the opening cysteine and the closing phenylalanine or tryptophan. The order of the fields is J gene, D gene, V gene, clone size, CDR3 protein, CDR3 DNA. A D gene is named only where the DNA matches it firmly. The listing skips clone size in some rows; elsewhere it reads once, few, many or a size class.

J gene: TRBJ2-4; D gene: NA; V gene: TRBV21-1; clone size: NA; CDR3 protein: CASALLVARGNIQYF; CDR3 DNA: NA
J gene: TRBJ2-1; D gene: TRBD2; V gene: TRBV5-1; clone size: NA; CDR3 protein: CASSLYGLAGNEQFF; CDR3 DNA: TGCGCCAGCAGCTTATATGGACTAGCGGGCAATGAGCAGTTCTTC
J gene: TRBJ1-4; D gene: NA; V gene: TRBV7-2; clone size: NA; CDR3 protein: CASSFGRGGSTNEKLFF; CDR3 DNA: TGTGCCAGCAGCTTCGGGCGGGGAGGATCGACTAATGAAAAACTGTTTTTT
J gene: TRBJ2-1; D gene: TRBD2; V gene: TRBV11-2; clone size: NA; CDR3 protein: CASSLVRELAGINEQFF; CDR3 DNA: TGTGCCAGCAGCTTAGTGAGGGAGCTAGCGGGAATCAATGAGCAGTTCTTC
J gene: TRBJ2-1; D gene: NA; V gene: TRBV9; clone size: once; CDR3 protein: CASSVTSLNEQFF; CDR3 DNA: TGTGCCAGCAGCGTCACTAGCCTGAATGAGCAGTTCTTC
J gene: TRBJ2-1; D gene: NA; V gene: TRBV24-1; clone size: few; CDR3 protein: CATSDFRRGEQFF; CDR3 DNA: TGTGCCACCAGTGATTTCCGACGGGGTGAGCAGTTCTTC
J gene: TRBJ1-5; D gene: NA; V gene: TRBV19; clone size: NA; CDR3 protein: CASSREQGVQPQHF; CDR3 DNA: TGTGCCAGTAGTCGGGAACAGGGAGTTCAGCCCCAGCATTTT
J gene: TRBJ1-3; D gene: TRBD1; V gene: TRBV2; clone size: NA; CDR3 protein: CASRDRTGGAGNTIYF; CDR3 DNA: TGTGCCAGCAGGGACAGGACAGGGGGCGCCGGAAACACCATATATTTT
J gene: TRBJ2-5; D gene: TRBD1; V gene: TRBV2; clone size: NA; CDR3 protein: CASSADRGPTQYF; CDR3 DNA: TGTGCCAGCAGCGCAGACAGGGGACCAACCCAGTACTTC
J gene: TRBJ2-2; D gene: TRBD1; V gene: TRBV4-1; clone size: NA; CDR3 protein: CASSQEDRGLAGELFF; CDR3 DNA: TGCGCCAGCAGCCAAGAAGACAGGGGTTTAGCCGGGGAGCTGTTTTTT
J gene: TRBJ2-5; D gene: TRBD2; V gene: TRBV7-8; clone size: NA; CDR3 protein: CASSASGRKQETQYF; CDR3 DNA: TGTGCCAGCAGCGCTAGCGGTAGAAAGCAAGAGACCCAGTACTTC
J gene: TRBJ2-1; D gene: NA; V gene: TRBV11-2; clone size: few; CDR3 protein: CASSLREAGSYNEQFF; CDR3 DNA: TGTGCCAGCAGCTTAAGGGAGGCAGGGTCCTACAATGAGCAGTTCTTC
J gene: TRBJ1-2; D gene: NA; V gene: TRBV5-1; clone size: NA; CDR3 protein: CASSLSGGTPGIFRYGYTF; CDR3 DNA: TGCGCCAGCAGCCTGAGTGGGGGGACTCCGGGAATTTTTAGGTATGGCTACACCTTC
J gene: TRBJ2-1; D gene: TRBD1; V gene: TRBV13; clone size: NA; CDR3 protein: CASVPRLTGGADEQFF; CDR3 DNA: TGTGCCAGCGTACCTAGGTTGACAGGGGGCGCAGATGAGCAGTTCTTC
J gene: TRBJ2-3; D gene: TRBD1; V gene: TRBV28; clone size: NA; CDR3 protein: CASSSGQGAWDTQYF; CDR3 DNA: TGTGCCAGCAGTTCGGGACAGGGGGCTTGGGATACGCAGTATTTT
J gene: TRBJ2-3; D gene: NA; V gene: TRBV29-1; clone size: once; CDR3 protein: CSVARDRTDTQYF; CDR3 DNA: TGCAGCGTTGCCCGGGATCGCACAGATACGCAGTATTTT
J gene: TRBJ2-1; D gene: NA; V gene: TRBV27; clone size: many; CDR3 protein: CASSLTAYPYNEQFF; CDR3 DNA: TGTGCCAGCAGTTTGACAGCTTACCCCTACAATGAGCAGTTCTTC
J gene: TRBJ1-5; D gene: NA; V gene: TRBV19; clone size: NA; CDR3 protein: CASSMLGGFTNQPQHF; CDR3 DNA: TGTGCCAGTAGTATGTTGGGGGGATTTACCAATCAGCCCCAGCATTTT
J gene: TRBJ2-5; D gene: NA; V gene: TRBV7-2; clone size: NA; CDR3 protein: CASSYPLGGGQGETQYF; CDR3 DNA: TGTGCCAGCAGCTACCCCCTGGGTGGAGGGCAGGGAGAGACCCAGTACTTC
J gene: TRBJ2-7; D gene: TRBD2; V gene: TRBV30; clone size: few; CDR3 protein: CAWAPRSGSVEQYF; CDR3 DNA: TGTGCCTGGGCCCCCCGCAGCGGGAGTGTTGAGCAGTACTTC
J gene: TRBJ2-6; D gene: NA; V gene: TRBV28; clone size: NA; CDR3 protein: CASSLGPRGANVLTF; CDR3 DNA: TGTGCCAGCAGTTTGGGCCCCCGAGGGGCCAACGTCCTGACTTTC
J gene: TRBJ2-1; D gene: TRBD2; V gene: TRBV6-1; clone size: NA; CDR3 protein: CASSEAASGRAWQFF; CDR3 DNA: TGTGCCAGCAGTGAAGCGGCTAGCGGGAGGGCCTGGCAGTTCTTC
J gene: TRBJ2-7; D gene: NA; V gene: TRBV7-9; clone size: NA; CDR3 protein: CASSLAWRGRYEQYF; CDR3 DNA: TGTGCCAGCAGCTTAGCGTGGCGGGGAAGGTACGAGCAGTACTTC
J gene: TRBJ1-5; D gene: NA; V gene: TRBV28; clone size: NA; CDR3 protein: CASSKGGVSNQPQHF; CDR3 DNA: TGTGCCAGCAGTAAGGGGGGGGTCTCCAATCAGCCCCAGCATTTT
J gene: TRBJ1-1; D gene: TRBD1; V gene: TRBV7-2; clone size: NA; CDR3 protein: CASSFHGQGTEAFF; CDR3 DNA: TGTGCCAGCAGCTTCCATGGACAGGGTACTGAAGCTTTCTTT
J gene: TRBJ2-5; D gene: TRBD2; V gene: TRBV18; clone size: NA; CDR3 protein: CASSPPSSGGKETQYF; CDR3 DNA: TGTGCCAGCTCACCCCCGTCGAGCGGGGGGAAGGAGACCCAGTACTTC
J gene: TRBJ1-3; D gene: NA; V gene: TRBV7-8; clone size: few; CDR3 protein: CASSFRGTGNTIYF; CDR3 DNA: TGTGCCAGCAGCTTCAGGGGCACTGGAAACACCATATATTTT
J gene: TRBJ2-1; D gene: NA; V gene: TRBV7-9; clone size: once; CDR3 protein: CASSLWDSASDEQFF; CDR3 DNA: TGTGCCAGCAGCTTATGGGACTCTGCCTCCGATGAGCAGTTCTTC
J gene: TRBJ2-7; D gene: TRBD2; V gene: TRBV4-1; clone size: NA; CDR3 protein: CASSQTPSGPYEQYF; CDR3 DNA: TGCGCCAGCAGCCAAACGCCTAGCGGGCCGTACGAGCAGTACTTC
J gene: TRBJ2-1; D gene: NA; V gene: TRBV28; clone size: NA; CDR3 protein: CASSTTWGGKGLHEQFF; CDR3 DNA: TGTGCCAGCAGTACGACATGGGGCGGTAAGGGCCTTCATGAGCAGTTCTTC
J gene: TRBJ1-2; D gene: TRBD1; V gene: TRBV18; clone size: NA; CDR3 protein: CASSPLGQGANNYGYTF; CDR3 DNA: TGTGCCAGCTCACCCCTAGGGCAGGGGGCCAACAACTATGGCTACACCTTC
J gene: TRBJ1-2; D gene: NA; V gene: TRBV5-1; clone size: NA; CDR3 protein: CASSLGTPNYGYTF; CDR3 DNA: TGCGCCAGCAGCTTGGGGACACCTAACTATGGCTACACCTTC
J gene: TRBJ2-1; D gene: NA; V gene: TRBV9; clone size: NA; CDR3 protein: CASSPDSHNEQFF; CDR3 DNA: TGTGCCAGCAGCCCGGACAGCCACAATGAGCAGTTCTTC
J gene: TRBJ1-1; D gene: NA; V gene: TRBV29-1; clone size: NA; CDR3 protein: CSVAKQNTEAFF; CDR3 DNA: TGCAGCGTTGCTAAGCAGAACACTGAAGCTTTCTTT
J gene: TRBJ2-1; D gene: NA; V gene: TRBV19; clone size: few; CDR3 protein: CASSTHMGQYNEQFF; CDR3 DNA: TGTGCCAGTAGTACCCACATGGGCCAATACAATGAGCAGTTCTTC
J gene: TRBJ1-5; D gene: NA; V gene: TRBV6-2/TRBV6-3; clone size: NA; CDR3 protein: CASSHRGTQPQHF; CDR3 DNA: TGTGCCAGCAGTCACCGGGGGACTCAGCCCCAGCATTTT
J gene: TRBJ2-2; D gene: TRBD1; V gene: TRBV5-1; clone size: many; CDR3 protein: CASRAGTGGGELFF; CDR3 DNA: TGCGCCAGCAGAGCCGGGACAGGGGGCGGGGAGCTGTTTTTT
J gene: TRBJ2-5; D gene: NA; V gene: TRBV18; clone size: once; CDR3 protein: CASSPQDSPTLETQYF; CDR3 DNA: TGTGCCAGCTCACCACAGGACAGCCCCACCCTTGAGACCCAGTACTTC
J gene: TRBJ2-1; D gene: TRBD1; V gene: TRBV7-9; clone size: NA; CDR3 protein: CASSGRGQVFRDEQFF; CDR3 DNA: TGTGCCAGCAGCGGCCGGGGACAGGTCTTTCGGGATGAGCAGTTCTTC
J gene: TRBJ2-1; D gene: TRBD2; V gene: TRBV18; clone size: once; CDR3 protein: CASSPASGGNEQFF; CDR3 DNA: TGTGCCAGCTCACCGGCTAGCGGGGGTAATGAGCAGTTCTTC
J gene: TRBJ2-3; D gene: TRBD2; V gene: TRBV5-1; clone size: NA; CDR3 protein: CASSTGLAGSTDTQYF; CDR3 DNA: TGCGCCAGCAGCACAGGACTAGCGGGAAGCACAGATACGCAGTATTTT
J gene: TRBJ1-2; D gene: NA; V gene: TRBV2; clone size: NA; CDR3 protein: CASSRDINYGYTF; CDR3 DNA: TGTGCCAGCAGTAGGGACATCAACTATGGCTACACCTTC
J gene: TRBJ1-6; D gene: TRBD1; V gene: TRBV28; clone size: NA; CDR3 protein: CASSFWDSNSPLHF; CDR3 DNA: TGTGCCAGCAGTTTTTGGGACAGCAATTCACCCCTCCACTTT
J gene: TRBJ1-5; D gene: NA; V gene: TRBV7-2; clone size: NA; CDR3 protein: CASSPQAAGAGQPQHF; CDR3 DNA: TGTGCCAGCAGCCCCCAAGCAGCAGGGGCAGGACAGCCCCAGCATTTT
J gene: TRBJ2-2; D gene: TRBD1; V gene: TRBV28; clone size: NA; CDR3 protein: CASSLGQGTGELFF; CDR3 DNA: TGTGCCAGCAGTTTAGGACAGGGGACCGGGGAGCTGTTTTTT
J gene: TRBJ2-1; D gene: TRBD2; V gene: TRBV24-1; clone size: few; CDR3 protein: CATSDLGTSHNEQFF; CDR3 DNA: TGTGCCACCAGTGATTTGGGGACTAGTCACAATGAGCAGTTCTTC
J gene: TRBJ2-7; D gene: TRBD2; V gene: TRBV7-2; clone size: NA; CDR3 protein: CASSRTSGSSYEQYF; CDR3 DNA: TGTGCCAGCAGCCGCACTAGCGGGAGCTCCTACGAGCAGTACTTC
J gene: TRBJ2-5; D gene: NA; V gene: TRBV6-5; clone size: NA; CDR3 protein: CASREMWGRAETQYF; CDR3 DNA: TGTGCCAGCCGGGAAATGTGGGGGCGGGCAGAGACCCAGTACTTC